This T cell receptor (beta chain) was sequenced in a study of T cell responses to AZD1222 COVID-19 vaccine. The CDR3 has 14 residues. V was clipped by 6 bases and J by 3 bases, with 14 bases between them. The germline CDR1 and CDR2 sequences are SNHLY and FYNNEI. Study-level points and caveats: CD4 TCRs associated with vaccination spanned spike, dominating at 160-218 and 743-854. Spike-specific TCR repertoires showed rising breadth and depth after two AZD1222 doses. Donors, mostly white British, included more females; clonal diversity was possibly underestimated.

About this clone itself: Its antigen is not known.

Clones were read by immunoSEQ multiplex PCR, and TCRdb kept only the in-frame ones, dropping some. The repertoire includes more than 100,000 clones, about 92% of them detected once, and more than 4.5% sits in the top ten. The V gene is TRBV2, the J gene TRBJ1-2; D may be TRBD1 (5 bases). This TCR came from an adult in good health. Sequenced here: peripheral blood, sampled on day 0 of AZD1222 vaccination. CDR3 in amino acids: CASRRGEADYGYTF. In DNA, the CDR3 is TGTGCCAGCAGACGAGGGGAGGCGGACTATGGCTACACCTTC.